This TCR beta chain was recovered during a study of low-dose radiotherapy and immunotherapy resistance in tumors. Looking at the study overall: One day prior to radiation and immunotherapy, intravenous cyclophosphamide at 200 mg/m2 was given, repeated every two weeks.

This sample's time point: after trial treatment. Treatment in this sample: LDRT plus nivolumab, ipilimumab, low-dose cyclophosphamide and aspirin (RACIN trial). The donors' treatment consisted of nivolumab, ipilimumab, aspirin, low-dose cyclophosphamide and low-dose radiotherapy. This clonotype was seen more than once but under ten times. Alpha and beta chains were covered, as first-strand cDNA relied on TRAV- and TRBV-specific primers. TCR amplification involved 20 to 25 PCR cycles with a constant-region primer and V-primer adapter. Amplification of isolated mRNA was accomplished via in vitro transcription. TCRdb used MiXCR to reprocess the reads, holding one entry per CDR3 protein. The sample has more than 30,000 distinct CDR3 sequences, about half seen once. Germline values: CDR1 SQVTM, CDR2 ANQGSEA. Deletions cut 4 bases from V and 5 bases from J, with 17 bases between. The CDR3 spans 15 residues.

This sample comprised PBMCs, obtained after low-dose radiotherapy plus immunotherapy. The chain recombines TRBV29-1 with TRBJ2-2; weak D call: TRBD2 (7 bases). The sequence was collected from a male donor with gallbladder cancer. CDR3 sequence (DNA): TGCAGCGTTGGAGGGGGAGGGCCGGGAACCGGGGAGCTGTTTTTT. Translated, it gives CSVGGGGPGTGELFF.